The 30 T cell receptor beta chains given below trace back to one sample, sequenced in a study of CD8 T cells in Susac syndrome. Random hexamers served to reverse transcribe roughly 0.45 to 1 ug RNA. TCRdb reprocessed the immunoSEQ multiplex PCR reads via MiXCR and lists one record per CDR3 protein. Of about 300,000 distinct CDR3 sequences listed, 65% to 90% are singletons. The source material was CD8+ T cells from PBMCs. The source of these receptors is a human donor with multiple sclerosis.

The V and J genes are TRBV30 and TRBJ2-7; 10 bases agree with TRBD1. Unmatched junction bases numbered 12, after V lost 3 bases and J lost 7 bases. Per the germline V gene, CDR1 is GTSNPN and CDR2 is SVGIG (reference sequence). The CDR3 length is 15 residues. The chain's CDR3 is CAWRVPDRGAGEQYF. The CDR3 DNA sequence: TGTGCCTGGAGGGTCCCGGACAGGGGGGCGGGGGAGCAGTACTTC.

The V gene is TRBV7-9, the J gene TRBJ2-6; TRBD1 aligns across 9 bases. This CDR3 region has 17 residues. Germline V gene data show CDR1 as SEHNR and CDR2 as FQNEAQ (reference sequence). Trimming took 0 bases from V and 4 from J; bases not matched to a gene: 4. The CDR3 DNA reads TGTGCCAGCAGCTTAGCAAACAGGGGGCCCGGGGCCAACGTCCTGACTTTC. Translating it yields CASSLANRGPGANVLTF.

The chain has TRBV27 and TRBJ2-3; 12 bases are shared with TRBD2. CDR1 and CDR2 from the germline V gene are MNHEY and SMNVEV (reference sequence). Unmatched junction bases numbered 3, after V lost 4 bases and J lost 4 bases. The CDR3 covers 15 residues. CDR3 amino acids: CASSSTSGSPDTQYF. The CDR3 DNA is TGTGCCAGCAGTTCGACTAGCGGGAGTCCAGATACGCAGTATTTT.

The CDR3 region has the DNA TGCGCCAGCAGCCTAGATCAGGGATTACGGGACGAGCAGTACTTC. Translation: CASSLDQGLRDEQYF. V gene TRBV5-1 combines with J gene TRBJ2-7; perhaps TRBD1 as D (5 bases). This CDR3 has 15 amino acids. Germline lookup yields CDR1 SGHRS and CDR2 YFSETQ. V was clipped by 4 bases and J by 5 bases, with 19 bases between them.

The chain combines TRBV7-9 with TRBJ1-1; tentatively, D is TRBD1 (6 bases). Trimming shortened V by 4 bases and J by 4 bases, and 16 bases separated the two germline ends. The CDR3 contains 15 residues. CDR1 and CDR2 (germline): SEHNR, FQNEAQ (reference sequence). The CDR3 region has the DNA TGTGCCAGCAGCTCGACCGGGACACGCGGCACTGAAGCTTTCTTT. Its protein is CASSSTGTRGTEAFF.

The rearrangement joins TRBV7-8 to TRBJ1-5; TRBD1 is a possible D gene (5 bases). Germline V gives CDR1 SGHVS, CDR2 FQNEAQ. The CDR3 has 18 residues. V lost 2 bases to trimming and J lost 4 bases, with 21 bases between them. DNA for the CDR3: TGTGCCAGCAGCTTATCAGGTCCGAGGCAGGGCGTAAATCAGCCCCAGCATTTT. It yields the protein CASSLSGPRQGVNQPQHF. Full variable domain (outside the CDR3, taken from reference TRBV7-8 and TRBJ1-5): GAGVSQSPRYKVAKRGQDVALRCDPISGHVSLFWYQQALGQGPEFLTYFQNEAQLDKSGLPSDRFFAERPEGSVSTLKIQRTQQEDSAVYLCASSLSGPRQGVNQPQHFGDGTRLSIL.

The chain has TRBV28 and TRBJ2-1; D is ambiguous. Trimming left V 1 base short and J 4 bases short, with 8 bases between. The V gene's germline CDR1 is MDHEN and CDR2 SYDVKM. The CDR3 is 14 residues long. The chain's CDR3 is CASSLYRRYNEQFF. CDR3 coding DNA: TGTGCCAGCAGTTTATATCGCAGATACAATGAGCAGTTCTTC. Using reference TRBV28 and TRBJ2-1 for the parts outside the CDR3, the full variable domain is DVKVTQSSRYLVKRTGEKVFLECVQDMDHENMFWYRQDPGLGLRLIYFSYDVKMKEKGDIPEGYSVSREKKERFSLILESASTNQTSMYLCASSLYRRYNEQFFGPGTRLTVL.

The gene calls are TRBV30 and TRBJ1-6, with D hard to call. Per the germline V gene, CDR1 is GTSNPN and CDR2 is SVGIG (reference sequence). With 5 bases removed from V and 5 bases from J, the gap between germline ends came to 13 bases. The CDR3 has 14 residues. Here the CDR3 reads CAWEDGFDNSPLHF. The CDR3, as DNA: TGTGCCTGGGAGGACGGTTTCGATAATTCACCCCTCCACTTT.

The CDR3 is CASRWGELSGANVLTF. DNA of the CDR3: TGTGCCAGCAGATGGGGCGAGCTCTCTGGGGCCAACGTCCTGACTTTC. The rearrangement uses TRBV5-4 and TRBJ2-6, with a weak D call TRBD1 (5 bases). This CDR3 has 16 amino acids. Deletions cut 5 bases from V and 0 bases from J, with 12 bases between. Germline-derived CDR1 and CDR2 are SGHNT and YYREEE (reference sequence).

This clonotype was recorded a few times. The chain employs TRBV29-1 and TRBJ2-1, with 7 bases aligning to TRBD2. This CDR3 region has 15 residues. Germline values: CDR1 SQVTM, CDR2 ANQGSEA. V trimming: 3 bases; J trimming: 6 bases; junction bases outside the gene matches: 11. This chain's CDR3 is CSVEGGSGLRNEQFF. CDR3 sequence (DNA): TGCAGCGTTGAGGGGGGGTCAGGTCTCCGCAATGAGCAGTTCTTC.

The rearrangement links TRBV7-9 to TRBJ2-7; 7 bases are shared with TRBD1. The CDR3 extends over 16 amino acids. The J segment lost 2 bases and the V segment lost 2 bases, leaving 9 bases of the junction unmatched. Looked up from germline, CDR1 is SEHNR and CDR2 is FQNEAQ (reference sequence). The CDR3 DNA sequence: TGTGCCAGCAGCTTAAGCGGCAGGGGGTATGCCTACGAGCAGTACTTC. It codes for CASSLSGRGYAYEQYF.

The chain carries TRBV10-3 and TRBJ1-2; possible D gene TRBD1, 6 bases. The ends were cut back, 0 bases at V and 6 bases at J, with 14 bases in the middle. This CDR3 contains 15 residues. Looked up from germline, CDR1 is ENHRY and CDR2 is SYGVKD. The CDR3: CAISESGGAANGYTF. The CDR3, as DNA: TGTGCCATCAGTGAGTCTGGGGGGGCAGCGAATGGCTACACCTTC.

In its sample, this clonotype was seen once. This rearrangement joins TRBV7-9 to TRBJ2-7; D remains ambiguous. Germline values: CDR1 SEHNR, CDR2 FQNEAQ (reference sequence). Trimming took off 1 base at V and 5 bases at J, with 6 bases between the two ends. The CDR3 is made up of 12 amino acids. This CDR3 reads CASSLVADEQYF. Written as DNA, the CDR3 is TGTGCCAGCAGCTTAGTGGCCGACGAGCAGTACTTC.

The gene calls are TRBV6-1 and TRBJ2-7; 8 bases are shared with TRBD1. The CDR3 has 15 residues. Germline values: CDR1 MNHNS, CDR2 SASEGT. Trimming removed 4 bases from V and 4 bases from J; junction bases left unmatched: 9. The CDR3 DNA reads as TGTGCCAGCAGTGGGCGACAGGGGAGGAAATACGAGCAGTACTTC. Protein product: CASSGRQGRKYEQYF.

The chain carries TRBV5-1 and TRBJ2-7, with TRBD2 matching over 16 bases. Germline V gene sequence: CDR1 SGHRS, CDR2 YFSETQ. J gave up 4 bases and V 3 bases, and 7 bases lay outside the gene matches. The CDR3 extends over 17 amino acids. CDR3: CASSSGTSGRARYEQYF. CDR3 coding DNA: TGCGCCAGCAGCTCCGGGACTAGCGGGAGGGCCAGATACGAGCAGTACTTC.

DNA of the CDR3: TGTGCCAGCGCCGGACAGGGGCCGGGGGCCAACGTCCTGACTTTC. It yields the protein CASAGQGPGANVLTF. J is TRBJ2-6 and V is TRBV21-1; TRBD1 was called by the table and not checked on the DNA. TRBV21-1 is tagged as a pseudogene. This CDR3 has 15 residues.

V and J are TRBV20-1 and TRBJ2-5; 7 positions agree with TRBD1. Germline loops: CDR1 DFQATT, CDR2 SNEGSKA (reference sequence). The CDR3 is 12 residues long. This chain's CDR3 is CSGYRGGETQYF. The CDR3 DNA sequence: TGCAGCGGTTACAGGGGCGGGGAGACCCAGTACTTC.

The CDR3 here is CASSSGVYSGANVLTF. DNA of the CDR3: TGTGCCAGCAGTTCAGGGGTGTACTCTGGGGCCAACGTCCTGACTTTC. This chain uses TRBV27 with TRBJ2-6; maybe TRBD1 (6 bases). Germline V CDR1 and CDR2: MNHEY, SMNVEV (reference sequence). The length of the CDR3 is 16 residues. V was cut by 4 bases and J by 0 bases, with 10 bases left in between.

The rearrangement uses TRBV28 and TRBJ2-1; TRBD1 is a possible D gene (5 bases). From germline, CDR1 is MDHEN and CDR2 SYDVKM. The CDR3 has 12 residues. Trimming removed 5 bases at V and 9 bases at J, with 11 bases between. CDR3 bases: TGTGCCAGCAGTCCGACAGTGCTTGAGCAGTTCTTC. It is translated as CASSPTVLEQFF.

J is TRBJ2-7 and V is TRBV30; TRBD1 matches at 11 bases. The CDR3 spans 14 residues. CDR1 is GTSNPN, CDR2 SVGIG, per germline (reference sequence). Trimming cost V 3 bases and J 6 bases; bases outside gene matches: 7. CDR3 loop: CAWSYGTGGREQYF. The CDR3 DNA reads TGTGCCTGGAGCTATGGGACAGGGGGGCGCGAGCAGTACTTC. Variable domain in full (rest from reference TRBV30 and TRBJ2-7): SQTIHQWPATLVQPVGSPLSLECTVEGTSNPNLYWYRQAAGRGLQLLFYSVGIGQISSEVPQNLSASRPQDRQFILSSKKLLLSDSGFYLCAWSYGTGGREQYFGPGTRLTVT.

The chain recombines TRBV13 with TRBJ2-1; the match to TRBD1 covers 9 bases. CDR1 is PRHDT and CDR2 is FYEKMQ in the germline V gene (reference sequence). The CDR3 is 14 residues long. With V trimmed by 4 bases and J by 10 bases, 8 bases remained unmatched. The CDR3 spells CASSSPMTGGEQFF. As DNA, the CDR3 is TGTGCCAGCAGCTCTCCGATGACAGGGGGAGAGCAGTTCTTC.

This sequence joins TRBV28 and TRBJ1-5, with 7 nucleotides matching TRBD1. There are 14 residues in the CDR3. The V segment lost 6 bases and the J segment 4 bases; nucleotides outside the gene matches: 6. Germline CDR1 MDHEN, CDR2 SYDVKM. The CDR3 sequence is CASSRGQVNQPQHF. DNA for the CDR3: TGTGCCAGCAGCCGCGGACAGGTGAATCAGCCCCAGCATTTT.

This clonotype was counted a few times. V is TRBV12-3 or TRBV12-4 and J is TRBJ1-2; D call uncertain. The CDR3 runs to 10 residues. The V and J ends lost 3 bases and 7 bases respectively, with 3 bases between them. CDR3 loop: CASSLSGYTF. In DNA, the CDR3 is TGTGCCAGCAGTTTGAGTGGCTACACCTTC.

This chain links TRBV4-3 with TRBJ2-7, with 9 bases aligning to TRBD2. Trimming removed 0 bases from V and 0 bases from J; junction bases left unmatched: 12. CDR1 is LGHNA, CDR2 YSLEER, per germline. This CDR3 has 19 amino acids. The CDR3: CASSQEGLGREGSSYEQYF. Here the CDR3 DNA reads TGCGCCAGCAGCCAAGAAGGGTTGGGGCGGGAGGGAAGCTCCTACGAGCAGTACTTC.

This clonotype was seen only a few times. CDR3 residues: CASSSSGTVNYEQYF. Written as DNA, the CDR3 is TGTGCCAGCAGTTCCTCCGGGACGGTGAACTACGAGCAGTACTTC. The chain is built from TRBV6-5 and TRBJ2-7; D tentatively fits TRBD1 or TRBD2 (5 bases each). CDR1 is MNHEY and CDR2 is SVGAGI in the germline V gene. The CDR3 totals 15 residues. Trimming shortened V by 4 bases and J by 3 bases, and 16 bases separated the two germline ends.

The chain links TRBV6-2 or TRBV6-3 to TRBJ2-7; the match to TRBD1 covers 9 bases. CDR3 length: 14 residues. Germline CDR1 reads MNHEY; CDR2 reads SVGEGT. After removal of 7 bases from V and 0 bases from J, the junction contained 4 bases not matched to a gene. CDR3 amino acids: CASTVQGASYEQYF. The DNA of the CDR3 is TGTGCCAGCACCGTACAGGGGGCCTCCTACGAGCAGTACTTC.

The V call is TRBV11-2, the J call TRBJ2-7; D tentatively reads TRBD1 or TRBD2 (5 bases each). Germline CDR1 reads SGHAT; CDR2 reads FQNNGV. The CDR3 has 14 amino acids. With 5 bases removed from V and 4 bases from J, the gap between germline ends came to 15 bases. The CDR3 reads CASSLGPLGYEQYF. The CDR3 DNA reads TGTGCCAGCAGCCTGGGACCCCTGGGGTACGAGCAGTACTTC.

The chain combines TRBV11-2 with TRBJ2-7, with 9 bases matching TRBD2. The trim removed 1 base at V and 0 bases at J, leaving 4 bases unmatched. This CDR3 contains 16 residues. Germline CDR1 reads SGHAT; CDR2 reads FQNNGV. CDR3 sequence: CASSLALAGISYEQYF. The CDR3 DNA sequence: TGTGCCAGCAGCTTAGCCCTAGCGGGAATCTCCTACGAGCAGTACTTC. Complete variable domain (other parts from reference TRBV11-2 and TRBJ2-7): EAGVAQSPRYKIIEKRQSVAFWCNPISGHATLYWYQQILGQGPKLLIQFQNNGVVDDSQLPKDRFSAERLKGVDSTLKIQPAKLEDSAVYLCASSLALAGISYEQYFGPGTRLTVT.

This clonotype was seen more than once but under ten times. The chain has TRBV6-1 and TRBJ1-1; D is unclear. Trimming cost V 2 bases and J 8 bases, with 9 bases left between them. The V gene's germline CDR1 is MNHNS and CDR2 SASEGT. The CDR3 covers 12 residues. The CDR3, as DNA: TGTGCCAGCAGTGAATTATGGCGAGAAGCTTTCTTT. It yields the protein CASSELWREAFF.

The rearrangement joins TRBV5-4 to TRBJ2-1; no clear D. The CDR3 spans 15 residues. The germline CDR1 and CDR2 sequences are SGHNT and YYREEE (reference sequence). With 4 bases removed from V and 9 bases from J, the gap between germline ends came to 20 bases. CDR3 nucleotides: TGTGCCAGCAGCGGCGATCTGGCTTGGGGAACTGAGCAGTTCTTC. This encodes CASSGDLAWGTEQFF.